The present T cell receptor (beta chain) was sequenced within a study of shared clonotypes between healthy human individuals (dated by TCRdb to 2018 to 2020). Concerning the study at large: Three men and a couple of women, aged 18 to 49 years, made up the cohort. For each donor, CD4 naive and CD4 memory were each run on three plates, CD8 naive on two plates, and CD8 memory on one plate. To estimate repertoire size and how much clonotypes are shared between individuals, the study performed deep sequencing of blood TCR repertoires from a few healthy adults. Libraries were prepared and TCR repertoires were sequenced by different laboratories using diverse techniques, in order to increase sequencing depth and limit assay-specific biases. Per donor, leukapheresis produced somewhere between about 0.8 and 9 billion PBMCs. Paper-wide results and their limitations: Even with the large sequencing depth, rarefaction of the sorted-subset datasets indicated that sequencing was incomplete. The small number of donors limited the genetic and exposure-history diversity represented. Sharing across a few donors was observed for around 5% of naive CD4, about 4% of naive CD8, 2% to 2.5% of memory CD4, and around 0.44% of memory CD8 clonotypes. Higher generation probabilities were observed for clonotypes shared by all four sorted-subset donors than for non-shared clonotypes. Pairwise subsampling led to the expectation that sequencing depth would affect the degree of clonotype sharing among donors. Sampling was limited to blood, and TCR repertoires in tissue likely differ from TCR repertoires in blood. Naive subsets generally had larger estimated clonotype richness than memory subsets.

Counted from cysteine to phenylalanine, this CDR3 has 15 amino acids. Left in the record is the CDR3 DNA by itself, 45 bases read in frame from the first base. V ends up 4 bases short and J 0 bases short, with an unmatched junction base count of 3. The germline V gene provides CDR1 SGHRS and CDR2 YFSETQ. Healthy HIV-negative adults with no recently reported acute infections or vaccinations were included as donors. All donors were Caucasian adults living in Nashville, Tennessee, USA. Magnetic negative selection was used to enrich CD4+ T cells, after which naive cells were positively selected on CD45RA and the negative fraction became the memory subset. Blood was collected by leukapheresis, and PBMCs were isolated by Ficoll-Histopaque density gradient centrifugation and then cryopreserved in liquid nitrogen vapor phase. Analytical flow cytometry was used to check the purity and quantity of each magnetically sorted T cell population. Genomic DNA was isolated from each sorted fraction and quantified by UV absorbance on a Nanodrop 2000c.

TCR CDR3 regions were amplified from genomic DNA by multiplex PCR using the deep immunoSEQ assay. Extracted genomic DNA from each cell subset was spread evenly across all wells of several immunoSEQ 96-well plates, with each plate serving as a replicate. For sorted subsets, roughly 200 ng of genomic DNA, equivalent to about 30,000 T cell genomes, went into each replicate PCR. The purified libraries were quantified using a Qubit 3.0 fluorometer, sized with a Bioanalyzer 2100, and then quantified again using the KAPA Library Quantification kit. Every immunoSEQ 96-well plate was sequenced on a dedicated single-read 150-cycle Illumina NextSeq 550 flow cell. Concerning the study's data processing: Because only junctional sequences without quality scores were contained in the immunoSEQ output, filtering matching that applied to full-length reads could not be performed. To assign V/J genes and CDR3, sequences were annotated using PyIR, a Python wrapper for IgBLAST v1.9, with IMGT germline references. Reads with weak V/J assignments (E-value above 1e-6), missing CDR3, stop codons, out-of-frame junctions, or ambiguous translated residues were removed. V3J clonotypes were defined as sequences sharing an identical inferred V gene, J gene, and CDR3 amino acid sequence. To compute the percentage overlap between repertoires, the number of shared unique clonotypes was divided by the size of the smaller repertoire. Repertoire richness was assessed with RTK rarefaction, the Chao1 estimator, and Recon v2.1 estimates of unobserved clonotypes. Generation probabilities for all TCRbeta clonotypes obtained by the gDNA method from four donors were computed using OLGA. TCRdb obtained this table from immuneACCESS and retained in-frame rearrangements with V and J assigned. These tables miss some clones; where compared with another copy, unresolved V genes account for less than half of the shortfall, and the remainder is unexplained. For V, J and clone size, that table is used; D and trimming come from the DNA. For this sample the table gives about 1 million clones, of which around 74% were detected only once. The ten largest clones take up approximately 1.5% of the sample.

This clone was counted a few times. Its antigen is currently not known. Base-call qualities are not available, and no considerably larger clone is one nucleotide away. Sequencing input: memory CD4+ T cells sorted from blood. The sample's cell subset or site label is to be understood as: CD45RA-negative fraction. The TCR sequence derives from a man aged 18 to 29 in good health. The V and J genes are TRBV5-1 and TRBJ2-1; 8 middle bases align to TRBD2. In nucleotides, the sequence is TGCGCCAGCAGCGAAGCGGGAGTCTCCTACAATGAGCAGTTCTTC. Its coded protein is CASSEAGVSYNEQFF.